These 9 T cell receptor beta chains were all obtained from the same sample, sequenced in a study of blood T cell repertoires in COVID-19. Method: immunoSEQ multiplex PCR; TCRdb's copy keeps in-frame clones and lacks some. The sample yields roughly 360,000 clones, 81% seen once. The sequencing sample was made of peripheral blood. These receptors were collected from a human donor with acute or convalescent COVID-19. The donor label of this sample is uncertain.

V and J are TRBV12-3 or TRBV12-4 and TRBJ1-1; D is unresolved. The CDR3 covers 13 residues. V lost 5 bases to trimming and J lost 5 bases, with 12 bases between them. The CDR3 reads CASSDGVGTEAFF. The CDR3 DNA reads TGTGCCAGCAGTGACGGGGTGGGGACTGAAGCTTTCTTT.

This clone showed up many times. V usage is TRBV6-5 and J usage is TRBJ1-2; D possibly corresponds to TRBD1 (6 bases). V lost 9 bases to trimming and J lost 0 bases, with 17 bases between them. The CDR3 is 15 residues long. In germline, CDR1 is MNHEY, CDR2 SVGAGI. CDR3 DNA: TGTGCCAGTTTCACCTGGGGGCCGACTAACTATGGCTACACCTTC. Translating gives CASFTWGPTNYGYTF.

V usage is TRBV28 and J usage is TRBJ1-1; D is unresolved. The CDR3 consists of 13 residues. The V end lost 8 bases, the J end lost 5 bases, and 15 bases lay between the germline ends. The germline V gene has CDR1 MDHEN and CDR2 SYDVKM. CDR3 amino acids: CASSPGGWTEAFF. CDR3 DNA: TGTGCCAGCTCCCCTGGCGGGTGGACTGAAGCTTTCTTT.

This clone was counted a few times. The chain's CDR3 is CASSQGLVGGHVTDTQYF. As DNA, the CDR3 is TGCGCCAGCAGCCAAGGGTTAGTCGGCGGACATGTCACAGATACGCAGTATTTT. This chain joins TRBV4-1 and TRBJ2-3, with D tentatively TRBD1 (5 bases). The CDR3 totals 18 residues. V lost 1 base and J 2 bases, leaving 19 bases between the germline ends. CDR1 MGHRA and CDR2 YSYEKL come from the germline V gene.

The rearrangement links TRBV7-6 to TRBJ1-1; 7 bases line up with TRBD1. This CDR3 region has 14 residues. V shed 4 bases and J 5 bases; nucleotides not matched to a gene: 7. From germline, CDR1 is SGHVS and CDR2 FNYEAQ. The DNA of the CDR3 is TGTGCCAGCAGCTCCGACAGGGTCGGGACTGAAGCTTTCTTT. It yields the protein CASSSDRVGTEAFF.

With respect to this clone: Other DNA sequences in this specimen translate into the identical CDR3. The genes are TRBV3-1 (or the pseudogene TRBV3-2) and TRBJ1-5; tentatively, D is TRBD1 (6 bases). Germline V gene sequence: CDR1 LGHDT, CDR2 YNNKEL (reference sequence). The CDR3 consists of 14 residues. V lost 1 base and J lost 2, with 6 bases in between. CDR3 coding DNA: TGTGCCAGCAGCCAAGGGGGGCGCAATCAGCCCCAGCATTTT. Its protein product is CASSQGGRNQPQHF.

This chain links TRBV28 with TRBJ2-5; D unresolved. The V and J ends lost 6 bases and 2 bases respectively, with 10 bases between them. Germline-derived CDR1 and CDR2 are MDHEN and SYDVKM. This CDR3 region has 13 residues. In DNA, the CDR3 is TGTGCCAGCAGCCGCGCTGGTCAAGAGACCCAGTACTTC. It yields the protein CASSRAGQETQYF.

The CDR3 reads CASSKGFGGAGVSNEQFF. CDR3 DNA sequence: TGTGCCAGCAGCAAGGGCTTTGGCGGGGCGGGGGTCTCAAATGAGCAGTTCTTC. V usage is TRBV5-8 and J usage is TRBJ2-1; 7 bases are shared with TRBD2. The CDR3 sequence is 18 residues long. Germline V gene sequence: CDR1 SGHTS, CDR2 YDEGEE. The V and J ends lost 4 bases and 7 bases, in that order; junction bases with no gene match: 20. Filled out from reference TRBV5-8 and TRBJ2-1, the complete variable domain reads EAGVTQSPTHLIKTRGQQATLRCSPISGHTSVYWYQQALGLGLQFLLWYDEGEERNRGNFPPRFSGRQFPNYSSELNVNALELEDSALYLCASSKGFGGAGVSNEQFFGPGTRLTVL.

The V gene is TRBV5-8, the J gene TRBJ2-3; TRBD2 might be the D (7 bases). The CDR3 runs 17 residues. Trimming shortened V by 0 bases and J by 2 bases, and 16 bases separated the two germline ends. The V gene's germline CDR1 is SGHTS and CDR2 YDEGEE. The DNA for the CDR3 is TGTGCCAGCAGCTTGGTCCTGGGGGGGCATTCCACAGATACGCAGTATTTT. Encoded protein: CASSLVLGGHSTDTQYF. The complete variable domain, with remaining parts taken from reference TRBV5-8 and TRBJ2-3, reads EAGVTQSPTHLIKTRGQQATLRCSPISGHTSVYWYQQALGLGLQFLLWYDEGEERNRGNFPPRFSGRQFPNYSSELNVNALELEDSALYLCASSLVLGGHSTDTQYFGPGTRLTVL.